These 21 T cell receptor beta chains were all obtained from the same sample, sequenced in a study of T cell clonality in common variable immunodeficiency. Data came from immunoSEQ multiplex PCR; TCRdb stores just in-frame clones and leaves some out. This sample comprises about 59,000 clones, none seen once only. Material for sequencing was peripheral blood mononuclear cells. These receptors were taken from a person aged 18 to 70 in good health.

This clone has a count of ten or more. The read gets to within 3 residues of the CDR3 end, and the germline J gene fills in the rest. V is TRBV29-1 and J is TRBJ1-2; TRBD1 matches 11 bases. This CDR3 contains 15 residues. Germline CDR1 is SQVTM and CDR2 is ANQGSEA. Trimming cost V 2 bases and J 5 bases; bases outside gene matches: 7. Partial CDR3 DNA: TGCAGCGTTGAACAGGACAGGGGGCGCGAATATGGC. Its translation: CSVEQDRGREYG. The whole CDR3 region reads CSVEQDRGREYGYTF.

This clone was detected ten times or more. The sequenced fragment ends 3 residues before the CDR3 boundary, so the rest is inferred from the germline J gene. The gene calls are TRBV5-1 and TRBJ1-6; no definite D call. The V end lost 5 bases, the J end lost 7 bases, and 16 bases lay between the germline ends. Germline V gene data show CDR1 as SGHRS and CDR2 as YFSETQ. CDR3 length: 15 amino acids. The CDR3 protein is CASSVDPTDNSPLHF. CDR3 DNA (partial): TGCGCCAGCAGTGTTGACCCGACTGACAATTCACCC. Supplemented by reference TRBV5-1 and TRBJ1-6, the full variable domain reads KAGVTQTPRYLIKTRGQQVTLSCSPISGHRSVSWYQQTPGQGLQFLFEYFSETQRNKGNFPGRFSGRQFSNSRSEMNVSTLELGDSALYLCASSVDPTDNSPLHFGNGTRLTVT.

This clone was recorded many times. The sequenced fragment ends 3 residues before the CDR3 boundary, so the rest is inferred from the germline J gene. The chain uses TRBV7-9 and TRBJ2-2, with 8 bases aligning to TRBD2. Trimming removed 5 bases from V and 1 base from J; junction bases left unmatched: 3. The germline V gene has CDR1 SEHNR and CDR2 FQNEAQ (reference sequence). The CDR3 is 15 amino acids. CDR3 residues: CASSRSGGNTGELFF. The part of the CDR3 DNA that was read is TGTGCCAGCAGCCGAAGCGGGGGGAACACCGGGGAG. Supplemented by reference TRBV7-9 and TRBJ2-2, the full variable domain reads DTGVSQNPRHKITKRGQNVTFRCDPISEHNRLYWYRQTLGQGPEFLTYFQNEAQLEKSRLLSDRFSAERPKGSFSTLEIQRTEQGDSAMYLCASSRSGGNTGELFFGEGSRLTVL.

This clone was counted a few times. The read ends 3 residues before the CDR3 terminus; that terminus is restored from the germline J gene. This chain uses TRBV18 with TRBJ2-2; TRBD1 aligns across 8 bases. Germline CDR1 KGHSH, CDR2 LQKENI. The CDR3 spans 16 residues. The CDR3 sequence is CASSPQTGEGDEKLFF. CDR3 DNA (partial): TGTGCCAGCTCACCGCAGACAGGGGAAGGGGATGAAAAG.

In its sample, this clone was seen many times. The read ends 3 residues before the CDR3 terminus; that terminus is restored from the germline J gene. V and J are TRBV10-3 and TRBJ1-1; tentatively, D is TRBD1 (6 bases). This CDR3 spans 14 amino acids. Germline assignment: CDR1 ENHRY and CDR2 SYGVKD. Deletions cut 3 bases from V and 2 bases from J, with 10 bases between. Partial CDR3 DNA: TGTGCCATCAGTGATAACAGGGTAAACACTGAA. Translation gives CAISDNRVNTE. The full CDR3 reads CAISDNRVNTEAFF.

A few counts support this clone. From the germline J gene comes the end of the CDR3, since the read stops 3 residues before it. The gene calls are TRBV2 and TRBJ1-1; TRBD1 is a possible D gene (5 bases). V was trimmed by 8 bases and J by 3 bases, leaving 10 bases between them. Germline V CDR1 and CDR2: SNHLY, FYNNEI. This CDR3 comprises 12 residues. The DNA read from the CDR3 is TGTGCCAGCTGTCCAGGGTACACTGAA. Protein sequence: CASCPGYTE. The complete CDR3 sequence is CASCPGYTEAFF.

On this clone itself: This may be a read error: a much more frequent sequence differs by one nucleotide. The sequenced fragment ends 3 residues before the CDR3 boundary, so the rest is inferred from the germline J gene. This chain links TRBV5-6 with TRBJ1-2, with a weak D call TRBD1 (5 bases). This CDR3 has 15 amino acids. The germline V gene encodes CDR1 SGHDT and CDR2 YYEEEE. The covered CDR3 bases are TGTGCCAGCAGCGGGTGGAGCGGCGGGGGAGGAGGC. Amino acid sequence: CASSGWSGGGGG. The complete CDR3 reads CASSGWSGGGGGYTF.

This clone came up many times. The sequenced fragment ends 3 residues before the CDR3 boundary, so the rest is inferred from the germline J gene. The chain recombines TRBV5-6 with TRBJ2-2, with no clear D. Deletions cut 2 bases from V and 6 bases from J, with 8 bases between. The CDR3 consists of 13 residues. Germline V gene lookup returns CDR1 SGHDT and CDR2 YYEEEE. Partial CDR3 DNA: TGTGCCAGCAGCTTCACGGTTGCCGGGGAG. This sequence encodes CASSFTVAGE. The full-length CDR3 reads as CASSFTVAGELFF.

This clone was observed at least ten times. The read ends 3 residues before the CDR3 terminus; that terminus is restored from the germline J gene. The chain employs TRBV20-1 and TRBJ2-1; 14 nucleotides match TRBD2. With V trimmed by 6 bases and J by 0 bases, 7 bases remained unmatched. This CDR3 is built from 17 residues. The germline CDR1 and CDR2 sequences are DFQATT and SNEGSKA (reference sequence). Here the CDR3 reads CSAAGLAGVDSYNEQFF. The covered CDR3 bases are TGCAGTGCGGCGGGACTAGCGGGAGTGGACTCCTACAATGAG.

This clone has a count of ten or more. Read data end 3 residues before the CDR3 end; the end is taken from the germline J gene. The chain recombines TRBV28 with TRBJ2-2, with D possibly matching TRBD1 (5 bases). Germline V gene data show CDR1 as MDHEN and CDR2 as SYDVKM. This CDR3 region has 15 residues. V lost 5 bases to trimming and J lost 1 base, with 11 bases between them. The CDR3 DNA, read in part, is TGTGCCAGCAGTCCTTCGCAGGGGAACACCGGGGAG. Translating it yields CASSPSQGNTGE. The full CDR3 sequence reads CASSPSQGNTGELFF. The full variable domain, completed using reference TRBV28 and TRBJ2-2, is DVKVTQSSRYLVKRTGEKVFLECVQDMDHENMFWYRQDPGLGLRLIYFSYDVKMKEKGDIPEGYSVSREKKERFSLILESASTNQTSMYLCASSPSQGNTGELFFGEGSRLTVL.

This clone was observed a handful of times. From the germline J gene comes the end of the CDR3, since the read stops 3 residues before it. This sequence joins TRBV10-2 and TRBJ1-1, with a possible D match to TRBD1 (5 bases). Trimming cost V 4 bases and J 4 bases, with 13 bases left between them. CDR1 and CDR2 (germline): WSHSY, SAAADI. This CDR3 has 14 amino acids. The CDR3 bases that were read are TGCGCCAGCAGTGTTCAGGGTTGGAGCACTGAA. Amino acid sequence: CASSVQGWSTE. The entire CDR3 reads CASSVQGWSTEAFF.

Ten or more counts support this clone. The read is 3 residues too short to cover the CDR3 end, so that end is filled in from the germline J gene. This sequence joins TRBV5-1 and TRBJ2-3; D perhaps matches TRBD2 (5 bases). The V and J ends lost 0 bases and 3 bases respectively, with 11 bases between them. The CDR3 sequence is 15 residues long. The germline V gene encodes CDR1 SGHRS and CDR2 YFSETQ. The covered CDR3 bases are TGCGCCAGCAGCTTGGATCCCGGGGAGACAGATACG. This encodes CASSLDPGETDT. The full CDR3 reads CASSLDPGETDTQYF. The full variable domain, with the rest looked up from reference TRBV5-1 and TRBJ2-3, is KAGVTQTPRYLIKTRGQQVTLSCSPISGHRSVSWYQQTPGQGLQFLFEYFSETQRNKGNFPGRFSGRQFSNSRSEMNVSTLELGDSALYLCASSLDPGETDTQYFGPGTRLTVL.

This clone appeared many times. The observed sequence ends 3 residues before the CDR3 terminus, with the missing tail filled in from the germline J gene. The rearrangement joins TRBV7-2 to TRBJ1-3; D is unresolved. V was cut by 6 bases and J by 0 bases, with 6 bases left in between. This CDR3 spans 13 amino acids. Germline CDR1 SGHTA, CDR2 FQGNSA. Partial CDR3 DNA: TGTGCCAGCAGTCTTAACTCTGGAAACACC. Residues: CASSLNSGNT. The complete CDR3 protein is CASSLNSGNTIYF.

This clone has a count of ten or more. Read data end 3 residues before the CDR3 end; the end is taken from the germline J gene. The V call is TRBV7-3, the J call TRBJ2-3; D perhaps matches TRBD2 (5 bases). Trimming cost V 3 bases and J 1 base, with 8 bases left between them. The CDR3 is made up of 14 amino acids. The germline V gene encodes CDR1 SGHTA and CDR2 FQGTGA. CDR3 DNA, as far as it was read: TGTGCCAGCAGCTTTGGACTCGGCACAGATACG. Translating it yields CASSFGLGTDT. The entire CDR3 protein reads CASSFGLGTDTQYF.

This clone was counted many times. Read coverage stops 3 residues before the CDR3 terminus; the germline J gene supplies the remainder. V gene TRBV18 combines with J gene TRBJ2-1, with 10 bases matching TRBD2. After removal of 3 bases from V and 2 bases from J, the junction contained 1 base not matched to a gene. Germline V lookup: CDR1 KGHSH, CDR2 LQKENI. This CDR3 comprises 15 residues. CDR3 DNA (partial): TGTGCCAGCTCACCTAGCGGGAGGCCCTACAATGAG. Its protein is CASSPSGRPYNE. The complete CDR3 reads CASSPSGRPYNEQFF.

This clone has a count of ten or more. The read ends 3 residues before the CDR3 terminus; that terminus is restored from the germline J gene. The chain employs TRBV10-3 and TRBJ1-5; D remains ambiguous. V lost 7 bases and J 3 bases, leaving 10 bases between the germline ends. This CDR3 contains 13 residues. Per the germline V gene, CDR1 is ENHRY and CDR2 is SYGVKD. CDR3 loop: CAITPEINQPQHF. The sequenced CDR3 bases are TGTGCCATCACTCCAGAAATCAATCAGCCC.

This clone occurred many times. The CDR3 loop is CASSLDSQGNEKLFF. Incomplete CDR3 DNA: TGCGCCAGCAGCTTGGATTCACAGGGTAATGAAAAG. This chain links TRBV5-1 with TRBJ2-2; tentatively, D is TRBD1 (6 bases). The sequence runs out 3 residues before the end of the CDR3; the remainder is reconstructed from the germline J gene. The CDR3 has 15 amino acids. Germline V gene lookup returns CDR1 SGHRS and CDR2 YFSETQ. The entire variable domain, with the rest obtained from reference TRBV5-1 and TRBJ2-2, is as follows: KAGVTQTPRYLIKTRGQQVTLSCSPISGHRSVSWYQQTPGQGLQFLFEYFSETQRNKGNFPGRFSGRQFSNSRSEMNVSTLELGDSALYLCASSLDSQGNEKLFFGEGSRLTVL.

This clone was counted ten times or more. The read ends 3 residues early relative to the CDR3; the germline J gene fills the gap. The chain carries TRBV2 and TRBJ2-3; tentatively, D is TRBD2 (5 bases). Germline-derived CDR1 and CDR2 are SNHLY and FYNNEI. V lost 5 bases, J lost 0 bases, and 12 bases lay in between. There are 15 residues in the CDR3. The CDR3 here is CASSRTVTSTDTQYF. CDR3 DNA (partial): TGTGCCAGCAGTCGGACTGTAACTAGCACAGATACG.

This clone was observed at least ten times. The sequenced fragment ends 3 residues before the CDR3 boundary, so the rest is inferred from the germline J gene. The V and J genes are TRBV19 and TRBJ1-2; D perhaps matches TRBD1 (6 bases). The germline V and J ends were trimmed by 9 bases and 6 bases, with 14 bases remaining between them. The CDR3 extends over 12 amino acids. CDR1 and CDR2 (germline): LNHDA, SQIVND (reference sequence). CDR3 amino acids: CASTNSGDGYTF. CDR3 DNA (partial): TGTGCCAGCACGAACTCAGGGGATGGC.

A remark on this clone: Coverage ceases 3 residues before the CDR3 finishes, and the germline J gene fills in the end. The chain uses TRBV19 and TRBJ1-1; D not certain. V was pared by 2 bases and J by 3 bases, with 13 bases between. The CDR3 has 15 residues. The germline V gene has CDR1 LNHDA and CDR2 SQIVND (reference sequence). The DNA read from the CDR3 is TGTGCCAGTAGTATATCGGGGTCGCCATACACTGAA. It encodes CASSISGSPYTE. The entire CDR3 is CASSISGSPYTEAFF. The full variable domain, completed using reference TRBV19 and TRBJ1-1, is DGGITQSPKYLFRKEGQNVTLSCEQNLNHDAMYWYRQDPGQGLRLIYYSQIVNDFQKGDIAEGYSVSREKKESFPLTVTSAQKNPTAFYLCASSISGSPYTEAFFGQGTRLTVV.

At least ten counts were recorded for this clone. The read stops 3 residues short of the end of the CDR3; the missing end is completed from the germline J gene. The rearrangement uses TRBV6-2 or TRBV6-3 and TRBJ2-1; 8 positions agree with TRBD1. Germline CDR1 and CDR2: MNHEY and SVGEGT. This CDR3 is 17 amino acids long. Trimming cost V 4 bases and J 2 bases; bases outside gene matches: 10. The CDR3 is CASSSEETGAPYNEQFF. Incomplete CDR3 DNA: TGTGCCAGCAGTTCGGAGGAGACAGGGGCTCCCTACAATGAG.